The clone carrying this T cell receptor (beta chain) was seen a handful of times. The antigen is unknown. The sample originates from a study of CD8 T cells in ankylosing spondylitis. V lost 1 base, J lost 8 bases, and 4 bases stayed unmatched. From germline, CDR1 is KGHSH and CDR2 LQKENI. This CDR3 has 15 amino acids. Researchers built TCR beta libraries using quantitative 5'-RACE with molecular barcodes. TCRdb reprocessed the 5' RACE reads with MiXCR, giving one entry per CDR3 protein. The table records 300,000 to 400,000 distinct CDR3 sequences, over 12% of them present only once. Study results and caveats: Reportedly, disease-linked clones are significantly enriched in ankylosing spondylitis patients' matched synovial fluid. Past studies reported some motif variants in reactive arthritis synovial fluid and blood. Seemingly characteristic of ankylosing spondylitis blood was a TCR beta motif consisting of eight highly homologous variants.

The chain employs TRBV18 and TRBJ2-1, with 11 nucleotides matching TRBD2. Material for sequencing was blood, either unsorted or a sorted T cell fraction (not recorded which). The clonotype comes from a male donor with ankylosing spondylitis or in good health (not recorded which). CDR3 sequence reads: CASSPLAGGKDEQFF. CDR3 nucleotide sequence: TGTGCCAGCTCACCACTAGCGGGGGGGAAGGATGAGCAGTTCTTC.